This entry lists 16 T cell receptor beta chains sequenced from one sample in a study of T cell changes during pregnancy in multiple sclerosis. Libraries were prepared by immunoSEQ multiplex PCR; TCRdb keeps only in-frame clonotypes and omits some of them. The data contain roughly 64,000 clones, roughly 89% of them singletons. The specimen comprised peripheral blood, sampled in the second trimester of pregnancy. Receptor source: a female donor with multiple sclerosis, enrolled in a pregnancy study.

V and J are TRBV19 and TRBJ1-5; 7 bases are shared with TRBD1. Germline V gene data show CDR1 as LNHDA and CDR2 as SQIVND (reference sequence). The V segment lost 7 bases and the J segment 4 bases; nucleotides outside the gene matches: 4. The CDR3 runs 13 residues. The CDR3 loop is CASNNRGNQPQHF. The CDR3 nucleotides are TGTGCCAGTAATAACAGGGGTAATCAGCCCCAGCATTTT.

CDR3 in DNA: TGTGCCAGCCACTTTGCGGGGAGGAATCAGCCCCAGCATTTT. It translates to CASHFAGRNQPQHF. The chain recombines TRBV19 with TRBJ1-5; D call uncertain. V lost 9 bases and J 4 bases, leaving 16 bases between the germline ends. Germline V CDR1 and CDR2: LNHDA, SQIVND (reference sequence). CDR3 size: 14 residues. Together with reference TRBV19 and TRBJ1-5, the CDR3 gives the full variable domain: DGGITQSPKYLFRKEGQNVTLSCEQNLNHDAMYWYRQDPGQGLRLIYYSQIVNDFQKGDIAEGYSVSREKKESFPLTVTSAQKNPTAFYLCASHFAGRNQPQHFGDGTRLSIL.

This chain uses TRBV19 with TRBJ1-1; 8 positions agree with TRBD1. This CDR3 has 15 amino acids. In germline, CDR1 is LNHDA, CDR2 SQIVND (reference sequence). V lost 7 bases and J lost 4; bases outside the gene matches: 11. The CDR3 loop is CASTSPGGGRTEAFF. In nucleotides, the CDR3 is TGTGCCAGTACATCCCCAGGGGGCGGTCGCACTGAAGCTTTCTTT.

The chain's CDR3 is CASSKMEGNRGRYDKPQHF. CDR3 in DNA: TGTGCCAGCAGCAAAATGGAGGGGAACAGGGGTCGATATGATAAGCCCCAGCATTTT. V and J are TRBV21-1 and TRBJ1-5; the table's D gene call, TRBD1, was not cross checked with the DNA. TRBV21-1 is an annotated pseudogene. This CDR3 has 19 residues.

The genes are TRBV5-1 and TRBJ1-1; the D is unclear. Germline V CDR1 and CDR2: SGHRS, YFSETQ. This CDR3 has 13 amino acids. V lost 6 bases and J lost 0, with 9 bases in between. The CDR3: CASTDTMNTEAFF. The CDR3 DNA reads TGCGCCAGCACTGACACAATGAACACTGAAGCTTTCTTT.

This clone was recorded once. This chain connects TRBV9 to TRBJ2-7; weak D call: TRBD1 (6 bases). The CDR3 length is 13 residues. V lost 5 bases and J lost 6, with 15 bases in between. Germline V gene sequence: CDR1 SGDLS, CDR2 YYNGEE. The CDR3 region is CASSLNRDAEQYF. DNA for the CDR3: TGTGCCAGCAGTCTGAACAGGGATGCCGAGCAGTACTTC.

The J gene is TRBJ2-7, the V gene TRBV29-1, with D unresolved. There are 13 residues in the CDR3. Germline V gene sequence: CDR1 SQVTM, CDR2 ANQGSEA. V gave up 4 bases and J gave up 0 bases, with 10 bases separating them. Here the CDR3 DNA reads TGCAGCGTTGTAGCAGTCAGCTCCTACGAGCAGTACTTC. It codes for CSVVAVSSYEQYF.

V is TRBV5-1 and J is TRBJ1-2; 7 positions match TRBD1. The CDR3 contains 13 residues. Germline lookup yields CDR1 SGHRS and CDR2 YFSETQ. V was clipped by 4 bases and J by 8 bases; unmatched bases: 8. CDR3 nucleotides: TGCGCCAGCAGCCCCGACAGGGAAGGGGGCTACACCTTC. This translates into CASSPDREGGYTF. Looking up the rest from reference TRBV5-1 and TRBJ1-2 gives the full variable domain: KAGVTQTPRYLIKTRGQQVTLSCSPISGHRSVSWYQQTPGQGLQFLFEYFSETQRNKGNFPGRFSGRQFSNSRSEMNVSTLELGDSALYLCASSPDREGGYTFGSGTRLTVV.

The chain couples TRBV7-2 to TRBJ2-3, with D perhaps matching TRBD1 (5 bases). Between the trimmed V and J ends, which lost 2 bases and 5 bases, there was a span of 8 bases. Looked up from germline, CDR1 is SGHTA and CDR2 is FQGNSA. The CDR3 loop spans 13 amino acids. The CDR3 sequence: CASSLTQGDTQYF. The CDR3 region has the DNA TGTGCCAGCAGCTTAACCCAGGGAGATACGCAGTATTTT.

The chain has TRBV6-1 and TRBJ2-7; D gene unclear. This CDR3 has 11 amino acids. Trimming removed 6 bases at V and 2 bases at J, with 5 bases between. The germline V gene encodes CDR1 MNHNS and CDR2 SASEGT. CDR3 protein: CASRRAYEQYF. The CDR3 DNA is TGTGCCAGCAGACGGGCCTACGAGCAGTACTTC.

The chain recombines TRBV4-1 with TRBJ1-5, with D tentatively TRBD1 (5 bases). Germline values: CDR1 MGHRA, CDR2 YSYEKL. Deletions cut 0 bases from V and 5 bases from J, with 11 bases between. CDR3 length: 15 residues. Here the CDR3 DNA reads TGCGCCAGCAGCCAAGAAGGATGGGGGGATCAGCCCCAGCATTTT. Residues: CASSQEGWGDQPQHF.

J is TRBJ1-1 and V is TRBV7-9, with TRBD1 as a possible D gene (6 bases). CDR1 is SEHNR and CDR2 is FQNEAQ in the germline V gene (reference sequence). This CDR3 has 14 amino acids. Trimming pared 7 bases from V and 6 bases from J, leaving 18 bases between. The CDR3 region is CASTPQGGTAEAFF. The CDR3 DNA is TGTGCCAGCACCCCTCAAGGGGGTACGGCTGAAGCTTTCTTT.

The chain links TRBV28 to TRBJ2-3; a possible D gene is TRBD1 (5 bases). Germline V gene lookup returns CDR1 MDHEN and CDR2 SYDVKM. V was cut by 0 bases and J by 7 bases, with 14 bases left in between. CDR3 length equals 15 residues. CDR3 nucleotides: TGTGCCAGCAGTTTATGGGGGCCTGCCATTAATACGCAGTATTTT. It codes for CASSLWGPAINTQYF.

This chain links TRBV9 with TRBJ1-2, with unresolved D. This CDR3 is built from 12 residues. The germline V gene has CDR1 SGDLS and CDR2 YYNGEE. With 3 bases removed from V and 7 bases from J, the gap between germline ends came to 10 bases. The chain's CDR3 is CASSAQDSGYTF. The DNA of the CDR3 is TGTGCCAGCAGCGCCCAGGATTCTGGCTACACCTTC. The variable domain in full, with the rest retrieved from reference TRBV9 and TRBJ1-2, is DSGVTQTPKHLITATGQRVTLRCSPRSGDLSVYWYQQSLDQGLQFLIQYYNGEERAKGNILERFSAQQFPDLHSELNLSSLELGDSALYFCASSAQDSGYTFGSGTRLTVV.

The chain has TRBV6-4 and TRBJ2-2; 8 bases line up with TRBD2. Per germline, CDR1 MRHNA and CDR2 SNTAGT. The CDR3 extends over 14 amino acids. With 7 bases clipped from V and 0 bases from J, the junction kept 1 base outside the gene matches. The CDR3 region has the DNA TGTGCCAGCAAGACTAGCGCGAACACCGGGGAGCTGTTTTTT. Translation gives CASKTSANTGELFF.

The chain recombines TRBV4-1 with TRBJ2-2; 7 bases fit TRBD2. There are 18 residues in the CDR3. CDR1 is MGHRA and CDR2 is YSYEKL in the germline V gene. V shed 0 bases, J shed 1 base, and the junction held 8 bases outside the gene matches. CDR3 DNA: TGCGCCAGCAGCCAAGATAGGGCTAGCGGAGGGAACACCGGGGAGCTGTTTTTT. Protein product: CASSQDRASGGNTGELFF.